The clone carrying this T cell receptor beta chain is a singleton in its sample. The antigen is unknown. The split of CD4+ cells yielded CD45RA+ naive and CD45RA-negative memory subsets. The source of the sample is a study of shared clonotypes between healthy human individuals. Across the whole study: Three CD4 naive, three CD4 memory, two CD8 naive and one CD8 memory plate were used per donor. General study points: The researchers took only blood, and tissue repertoires probably look different.

The assay was immunoSEQ multiplex PCR, and TCRdb's table has in-frame clones only and misses some. Seen here are some 2,500,000 clones, 85% to 95% observed once, and the top ten hold 0.37%. From germline, CDR1 is MDHEN and CDR2 SYDVKM. There are 16 residues in the CDR3. V lost 3 bases, J lost 10 bases, and 10 bases stayed unmatched. The clonotype comes from a man between 18 and 35 years old in good health. Some clones in this sample may be carry-over from other donors' samples. Input material: naive CD4+ T cells from PBMCs. This sample's subset: CD45RA+ positively selected. This chain uses TRBV28 with TRBJ2-1, with 12 bases fitting TRBD1. CDR3 sequence reads: CASSLTGTGGDLEQFF. DNA for the CDR3: TGTGCCAGCAGTTTGACCGGGACAGGGGGCGATTTGGAGCAGTTCTTC.